The text below deals with one T cell receptor (beta chain). The method was immunoSEQ multiplex PCR; TCRdb's version includes in-frame clones alone and lacks a portion of them. Among 110,000 to 150,000 clones listed, more than 85% were seen once. The data stem from a study of blood T cell repertoires in COVID-19. V lost 2 bases and J lost 0, with 7 bases in between. Germline V gives CDR1 MNHEY, CDR2 SMNVEV (reference sequence). The CDR3 covers 15 residues. The sequenced sample consisted of peripheral blood. The gene calls are TRBV27 and TRBJ1-4; D unresolved. This sequence originates from a man aged 60-69 years with active or convalescent COVID-19. The CDR3 loop is CASSLLGTTNEKLFF. CDR3 in DNA: TGTGCCAGCAGTTTACTAGGAACAACTAATGAAAAACTGTTTTTT.